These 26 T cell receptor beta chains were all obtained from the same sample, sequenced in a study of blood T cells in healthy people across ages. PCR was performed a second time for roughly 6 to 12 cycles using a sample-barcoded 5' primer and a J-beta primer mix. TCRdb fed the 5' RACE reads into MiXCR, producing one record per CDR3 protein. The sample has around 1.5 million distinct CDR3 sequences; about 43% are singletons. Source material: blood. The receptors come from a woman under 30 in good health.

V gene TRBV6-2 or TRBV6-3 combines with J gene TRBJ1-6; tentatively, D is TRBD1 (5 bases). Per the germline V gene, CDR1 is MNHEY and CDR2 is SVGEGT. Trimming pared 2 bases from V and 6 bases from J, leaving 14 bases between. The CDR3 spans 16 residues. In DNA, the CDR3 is TGTGCCAGCAGTTACAGGGGACCGTTGGCTAATTCACCCCTCCACTTT. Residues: CASSYRGPLANSPLHF.

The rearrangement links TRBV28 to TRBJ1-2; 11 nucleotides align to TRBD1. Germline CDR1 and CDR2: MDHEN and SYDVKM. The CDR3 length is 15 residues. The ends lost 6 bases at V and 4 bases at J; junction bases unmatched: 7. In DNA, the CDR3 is TGTGCCAGCAGAGTTACCGGGACAGGGGGCTATGGCTACACCTTC. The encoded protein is CASRVTGTGGYGYTF.

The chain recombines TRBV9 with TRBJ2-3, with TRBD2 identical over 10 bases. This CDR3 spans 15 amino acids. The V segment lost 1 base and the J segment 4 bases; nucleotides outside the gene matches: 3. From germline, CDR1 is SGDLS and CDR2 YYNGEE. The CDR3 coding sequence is TGTGCCAGCAGCGTACTAGCGGGAGTCGCAGATACGCAGTATTTT. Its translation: CASSVLAGVADTQYF.

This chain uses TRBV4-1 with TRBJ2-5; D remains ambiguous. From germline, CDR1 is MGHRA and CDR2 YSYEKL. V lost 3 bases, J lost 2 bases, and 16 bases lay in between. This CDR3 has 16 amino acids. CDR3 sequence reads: CASSHPVVDWQETQYF. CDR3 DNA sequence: TGCGCCAGCAGCCACCCTGTTGTTGACTGGCAAGAGACCCAGTACTTC.

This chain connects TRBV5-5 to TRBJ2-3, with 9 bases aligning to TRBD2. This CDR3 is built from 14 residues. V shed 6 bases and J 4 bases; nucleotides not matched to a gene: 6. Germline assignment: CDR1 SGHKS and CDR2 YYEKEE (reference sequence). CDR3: CASNPSGGSDTQYF. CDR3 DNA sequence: TGTGCCAGCAACCCAAGCGGGGGGTCAGATACGCAGTATTTT.

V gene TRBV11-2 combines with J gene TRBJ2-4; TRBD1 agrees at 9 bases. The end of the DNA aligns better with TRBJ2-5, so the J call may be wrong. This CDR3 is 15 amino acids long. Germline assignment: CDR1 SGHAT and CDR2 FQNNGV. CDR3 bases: TGTGCCAGCATTAACCGGGACAGGGAAGAGGAGACCCAGTACTTC. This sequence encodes CASINRDREEETQYF.

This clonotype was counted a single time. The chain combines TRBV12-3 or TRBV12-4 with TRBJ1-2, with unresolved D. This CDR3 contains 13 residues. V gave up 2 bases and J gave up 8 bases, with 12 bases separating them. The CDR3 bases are TGTGCCAGCAGTTTAACGCCGGGAGAGGGCTACACCTTC. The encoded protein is CASSLTPGEGYTF.

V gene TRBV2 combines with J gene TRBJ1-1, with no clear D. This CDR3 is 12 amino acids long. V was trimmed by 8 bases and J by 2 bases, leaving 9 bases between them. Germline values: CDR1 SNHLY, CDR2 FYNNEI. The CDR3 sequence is CASHQVNTEAFF. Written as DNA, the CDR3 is TGTGCCAGCCACCAGGTAAACACTGAAGCTTTCTTT.

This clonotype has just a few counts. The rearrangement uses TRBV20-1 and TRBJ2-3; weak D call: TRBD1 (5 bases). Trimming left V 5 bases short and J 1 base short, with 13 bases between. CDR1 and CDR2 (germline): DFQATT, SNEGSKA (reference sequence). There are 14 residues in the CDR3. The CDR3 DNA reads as TGCAGTGCTCAGACAGTCCCCGGCACAGATACGCAGTATTTT. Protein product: CSAQTVPGTDTQYF.

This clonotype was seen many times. The CDR3 reads CASSLRGNQETQYF. DNA of the CDR3: TGTGCCAGCAGTTTGCGGGGGAACCAAGAGACCCAGTACTTC. The chain joins TRBV28 to TRBJ2-5; 7 bases are a match to TRBD2. Germline V gene lookup returns CDR1 MDHEN and CDR2 SYDVKM. After removal of 3 bases from V and 0 bases from J, the junction contained 1 base not matched to a gene. The CDR3 spans 14 residues.

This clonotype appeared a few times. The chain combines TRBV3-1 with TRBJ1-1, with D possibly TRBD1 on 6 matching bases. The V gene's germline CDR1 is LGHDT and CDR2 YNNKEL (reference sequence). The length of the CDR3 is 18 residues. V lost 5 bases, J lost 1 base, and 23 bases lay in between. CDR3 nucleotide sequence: TGTGCCAGCAGCATGGGCCGGTACCAGGGGTTACCGAACACTGAAGCTTTCTTT. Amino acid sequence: CASSMGRYQGLPNTEAFF.

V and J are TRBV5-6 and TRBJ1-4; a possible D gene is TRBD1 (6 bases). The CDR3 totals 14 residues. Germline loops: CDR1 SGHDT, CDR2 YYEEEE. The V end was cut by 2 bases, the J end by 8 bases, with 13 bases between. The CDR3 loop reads CASSFAGEGEKLFF. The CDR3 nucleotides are TGTGCCAGCAGCTTCGCAGGGGAAGGGGAAAAACTGTTTTTT.

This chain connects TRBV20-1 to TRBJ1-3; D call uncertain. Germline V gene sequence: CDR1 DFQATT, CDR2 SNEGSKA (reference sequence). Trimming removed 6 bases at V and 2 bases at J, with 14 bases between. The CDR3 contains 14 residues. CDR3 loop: CSASYDTAGNTIYF. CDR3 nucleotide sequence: TGCAGTGCCAGCTATGACACGGCTGGAAACACCATATATTTT.

In DNA, the CDR3 is TGTGCCAGCAGCCAAGTGGCCCAGACCCAGTACTTC. Encoded protein: CASSQVAQTQYF. The chain has TRBV3-1 and TRBJ2-5, with unresolved D. V was trimmed by 1 base and J by 6 bases, leaving 6 bases between them. The CDR3 extends over 12 amino acids. Per the germline V gene, CDR1 is LGHDT and CDR2 is YNNKEL (reference sequence).

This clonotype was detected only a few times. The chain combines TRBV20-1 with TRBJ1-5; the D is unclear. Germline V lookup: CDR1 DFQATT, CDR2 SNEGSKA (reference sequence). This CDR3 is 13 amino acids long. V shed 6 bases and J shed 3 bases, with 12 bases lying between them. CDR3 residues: CSAARAVNQPQHF. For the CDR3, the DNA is TGCAGTGCCGCTAGGGCAGTCAATCAGCCCCAGCATTTT.

CDR3 coding DNA: TGCAGTGCCATAGGGACAGGGGTGTACGAGCAGTACTTC. It encodes CSAIGTGVYEQYF. The chain combines TRBV20-1 with TRBJ2-7; TRBD1 matches at 10 bases. CDR3 length: 13 residues. V lost 6 bases, J lost 4 bases, and 6 bases stayed unmatched. Germline loops: CDR1 DFQATT, CDR2 SNEGSKA (reference sequence).

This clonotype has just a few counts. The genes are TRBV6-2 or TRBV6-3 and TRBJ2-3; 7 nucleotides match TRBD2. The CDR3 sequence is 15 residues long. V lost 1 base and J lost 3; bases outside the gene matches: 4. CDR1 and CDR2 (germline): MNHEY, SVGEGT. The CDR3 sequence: CASSYWTGGTDTQYF. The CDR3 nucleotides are TGTGCCAGCAGTTACTGGACGGGGGGTACAGATACGCAGTATTTT.

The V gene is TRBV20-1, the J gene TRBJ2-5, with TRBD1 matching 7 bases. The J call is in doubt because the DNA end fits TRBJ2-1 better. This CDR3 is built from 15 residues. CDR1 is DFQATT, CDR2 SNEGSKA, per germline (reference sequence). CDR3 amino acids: CSASHPMTGQETQFF. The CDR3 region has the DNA TGCAGTGCTAGCCATCCGATGACAGGGCAAGAGACCCAGTTCTTC.

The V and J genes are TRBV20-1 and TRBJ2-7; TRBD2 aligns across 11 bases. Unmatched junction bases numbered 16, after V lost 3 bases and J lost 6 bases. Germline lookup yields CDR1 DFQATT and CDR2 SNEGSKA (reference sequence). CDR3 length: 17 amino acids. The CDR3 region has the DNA TGCAGTGCTAGCTTGTATGGGGTGACTAGCGGGATCCCCGAGCAGTACTTC. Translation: CSASLYGVTSGIPEQYF.

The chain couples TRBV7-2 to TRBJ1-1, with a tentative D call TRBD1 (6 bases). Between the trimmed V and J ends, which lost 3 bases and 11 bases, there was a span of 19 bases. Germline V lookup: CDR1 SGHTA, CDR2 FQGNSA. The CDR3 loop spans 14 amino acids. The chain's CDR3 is CASSLEGGIGGAFF. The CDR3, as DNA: TGTGCCAGCAGCTTGGAGGGGGGTATAGGTGGGGCTTTCTTT.

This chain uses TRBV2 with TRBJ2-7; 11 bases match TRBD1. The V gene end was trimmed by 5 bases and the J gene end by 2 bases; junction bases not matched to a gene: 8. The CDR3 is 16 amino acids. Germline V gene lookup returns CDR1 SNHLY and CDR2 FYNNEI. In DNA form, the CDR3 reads TGTGCCAGCAGTTTTACGGGACAGGGGGTCCCCTACGAGCAGTACTTC. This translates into CASSFTGQGVPYEQYF. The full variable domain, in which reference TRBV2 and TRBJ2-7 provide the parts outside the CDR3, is EPEVTQTPSHQVTQMGQEVILRCVPISNHLYFYWYRQILGQKVEFLVSFYNNEISEKSEIFDDQFSVERPDGSNFTLKIRSTKLEDSAMYFCASSFTGQGVPYEQYFGPGTRLTVT.

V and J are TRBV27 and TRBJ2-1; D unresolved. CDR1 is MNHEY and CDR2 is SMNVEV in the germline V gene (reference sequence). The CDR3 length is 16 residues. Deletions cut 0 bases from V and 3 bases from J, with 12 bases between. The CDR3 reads CASSLSPRSSYNEQFF. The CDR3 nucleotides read TGTGCCAGCAGTTTATCGCCGAGGTCCAGCTACAATGAGCAGTTCTTC.

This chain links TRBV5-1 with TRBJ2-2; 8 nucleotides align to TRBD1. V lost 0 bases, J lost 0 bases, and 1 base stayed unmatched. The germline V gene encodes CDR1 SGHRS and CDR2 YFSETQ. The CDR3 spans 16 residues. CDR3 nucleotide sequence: TGCGCCAGCAGCTTGGGACAGGGGACGAACACCGGGGAGCTGTTTTTT. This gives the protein CASSLGQGTNTGELFF. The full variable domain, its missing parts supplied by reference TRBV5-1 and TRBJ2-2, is KAGVTQTPRYLIKTRGQQVTLSCSPISGHRSVSWYQQTPGQGLQFLFEYFSETQRNKGNFPGRFSGRQFSNSRSEMNVSTLELGDSALYLCASSLGQGTNTGELFFGEGSRLTVL.

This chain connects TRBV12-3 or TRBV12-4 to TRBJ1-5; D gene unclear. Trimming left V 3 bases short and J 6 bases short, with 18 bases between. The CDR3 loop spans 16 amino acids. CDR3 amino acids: CASSFSSADLSQPQHF. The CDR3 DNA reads TGTGCCAGCAGTTTCAGTAGCGCAGACCTCAGTCAGCCCCAGCATTTT.

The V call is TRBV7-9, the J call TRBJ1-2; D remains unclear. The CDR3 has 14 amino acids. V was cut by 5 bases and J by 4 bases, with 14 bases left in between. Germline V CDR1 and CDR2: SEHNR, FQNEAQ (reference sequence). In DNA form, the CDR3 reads TGTGCCAGCAGCCGCGGCGACGGAAGCTATGGCTACACCTTC. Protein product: CASSRGDGSYGYTF.

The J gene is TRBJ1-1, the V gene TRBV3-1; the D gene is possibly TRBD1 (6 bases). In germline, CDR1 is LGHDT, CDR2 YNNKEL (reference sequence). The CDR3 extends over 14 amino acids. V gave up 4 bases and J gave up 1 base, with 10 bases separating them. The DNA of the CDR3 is TGTGCCAGCAGCCCTCTGGGACAGAACACTGAAGCTTTCTTT. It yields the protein CASSPLGQNTEAFF.